A single sample gave rise to the 14 T cell receptor beta chains below, sequenced in a study of shared clonotypes between healthy human individuals. Sequenced by immunoSEQ multiplex PCR; TCRdb stores in-frame clones only, minus some. Among approximately 980,000 clones listed, approximately 76% were seen once. The source material was memory CD4+ T cells sorted from blood. Stated subset: CD45RA-negative fraction. Receptor source: a man aged 18 to 29 in good health.

The J gene is TRBJ2-7, the V gene TRBV6-1; D is undetermined. The CDR3 is made up of 11 amino acids. CDR1 and CDR2 from the germline V gene are MNHNS and SASEGT. Trimming took 1 base from V and 9 from J, leaving 7 bases between them. CDR3 residues: CASSEGPGQYF. The CDR3 DNA reads as TGTGCCAGCAGTGAAGGGCCAGGGCAGTACTTC.

The chain is built from TRBV7-2 and TRBJ2-2; D is perhaps TRBD1 (5 bases). The V end was cut by 5 bases, the J end by 0 bases, with 10 bases between. The CDR3 extends over 15 amino acids. Germline V lookup: CDR1 SGHTA, CDR2 FQGNSA. The CDR3 DNA is TGTGCCAGCAGCCGACAGAGGACGAACACCGGGGAGCTGTTTTTT. It is translated as CASSRQRTNTGELFF.

On this clone itself: Other DNA sequences in the same sample also yield this CDR3. The chain has TRBV11-2 and TRBJ2-7; D unresolved. CDR3 size: 15 residues. Germline values: CDR1 SGHAT, CDR2 FQNNGV. V shed 1 base and J shed 0 bases, with 10 bases lying between them. Written as DNA, the CDR3 is TGTGCCAGCAGCTTAGCAGCCGGGCCCTCCTACGAGCAGTACTTC. It encodes CASSLAAGPSYEQYF.

J is TRBJ2-3 and V is TRBV5-6; no definite D call. The CDR3 covers 14 residues. The V gene's germline CDR1 is SGHDT and CDR2 YYEEEE. Trimming pared 1 base from V and 3 bases from J, leaving 9 bases between. The CDR3: CASSLIWATDTQYF. CDR3 sequence (DNA): TGTGCCAGCAGCTTGATCTGGGCGACAGATACGCAGTATTTT.

The chain has TRBV7-2 and TRBJ2-7; D unresolved. The germline V and J ends were trimmed by 5 bases and 6 bases, with 14 bases remaining between them. Germline CDR1 and CDR2: SGHTA and FQGNSA. This CDR3 spans 13 amino acids. This CDR3 reads CASSPDPIGEQYF. CDR3 DNA: TGTGCCAGCAGCCCGGACCCCATTGGCGAGCAGTACTTC.

This clone has a handful of counts. CDR3 bases: TGCGCCAGCAGCCCCGTCCAGGGGACCACTGAAGCTTTCTTT. It encodes CASSPVQGTTEAFF. The chain joins TRBV4-3 to TRBJ1-1, with a weak D call TRBD1 (6 bases). The CDR3 sequence is 14 residues long. V lost 4 bases and J 4 bases, leaving 13 bases between the germline ends. The germline gives CDR1 LGHNA, CDR2 YSLEER.

The rearrangement links TRBV7-9 to TRBJ1-2; 8 bases map to TRBD1. The CDR3 length is 14 residues. Looked up from germline, CDR1 is SEHNR and CDR2 is FQNEAQ (reference sequence). V gave up 4 bases and J gave up 4 bases; unmatched junction bases: 5. The CDR3 DNA reads TGTGCCAGCAGCTCGTCAGGGGGCGCCTATGGCTACACCTTC. Encoded protein: CASSSSGGAYGYTF.

This clone was picked up a small number of times. This chain uses TRBV2 with TRBJ2-7; 9 positions match TRBD1. CDR3 length: 14 amino acids. Per the germline V gene, CDR1 is SNHLY and CDR2 is FYNNEI. The V segment lost 6 bases and the J segment 1 base; nucleotides outside the gene matches: 4. The CDR3 here is CASRDRGGSYEQYF. The DNA of the CDR3 is TGTGCCAGCAGGGACAGGGGAGGGTCCTACGAGCAGTACTTC.

V and J are TRBV10-2 and TRBJ2-1, with a possible D match to TRBD1 (6 bases). This CDR3 is 12 amino acids long. V dropped 6 bases and J dropped 9 bases, with 12 bases sitting between them. Germline V gene data show CDR1 as WSHSY and CDR2 as SAAADI. CDR3 protein: CASRGGLGEQFF. DNA of the CDR3: TGCGCCAGCAGAGGGGGATTGGGTGAGCAGTTCTTC.

V and J are TRBV5-1 and TRBJ2-3; 8 bases fit TRBD1. With 2 bases clipped from V and 4 bases from J, the junction kept 6 bases outside the gene matches. This CDR3 has 15 residues. From germline, CDR1 is SGHRS and CDR2 YFSETQ. The CDR3 sequence is CASSFNQGASDTQYF. CDR3 nucleotides: TGCGCCAGCAGCTTTAACCAGGGGGCGTCAGATACGCAGTATTTT.

This chain uses TRBV2 with TRBJ2-1; the D is unclear. Trimming pared 1 base from V and 9 bases from J, leaving 4 bases between. This CDR3 contains 11 residues. Germline CDR1 and CDR2: SNHLY and FYNNEI. CDR3 in amino acids: CASSEGSEQFF. CDR3 nucleotide sequence: TGTGCCAGCAGTGAAGGGTCTGAGCAGTTCTTC.

This clone has a count of ten or more. The CDR3 DNA reads TGTGCCAGCAGTGAAGCGACGACTAGCGGGTACGAGCAGTACTTC. Its protein is CASSEATTSGYEQYF. The chain employs TRBV2 and TRBJ2-7, with TRBD2 matching over 10 bases. This CDR3 has 15 amino acids. The germline CDR1 and CDR2 sequences are SNHLY and FYNNEI. V shed 0 bases and J 4 bases; nucleotides not matched to a gene: 3.

CDR3 residues: CAWSLGQGAYEQYF. The CDR3 DNA follows: TGTGCCTGGAGTTTGGGGCAGGGGGCGTACGAGCAGTACTTC. The J gene is TRBJ2-7, the V gene TRBV30; 8 bases align to TRBD1. The CDR3 runs to 14 residues. Germline lookup yields CDR1 GTSNPN and CDR2 SVGIG (reference sequence). Germline trimming cut 2 bases from V and 4 bases from J; bases unmatched to any gene: 7.

This sequence joins TRBV5-1 and TRBJ2-1; 7 bases fit TRBD1. The germline V gene has CDR1 SGHRS and CDR2 YFSETQ. V dropped 7 bases and J dropped 9; count of bases not matched to a gene: 13. The CDR3 is 14 amino acids. The CDR3 region has the DNA TGCGCCAGCCTCCGTGACGGACAGGTGGGTGAGCAGTTCTTC. Amino acids: CASLRDGQVGEQFF.